This T cell receptor beta chain originates from a study of Tregs in tolerant kidney transplant recipients. Notes on the study in general: Findings come from small patient numbers and require larger validation. Expanding Tregs on activated donor B cells appeared to best identify donor-specific TCRbeta clones.

The nonmyeloablative bone marrow transplants came from related graft donors, with transient mixed chimerism. Germline trimming cut 0 bases from V and 3 bases from J; bases unmatched to any gene: 2. CDR1 MNHNY and CDR2 SVGAGI come from the germline V gene (reference sequence). The CDR3 spans 15 residues. Profiled with immunoSEQ multiplex PCR; TCRdb holds only in-frame clones, not every one. The repertoire holds roughly 64,000 clones, with about 89% as singletons. Notes on this clone: The antigen remains unidentified.

The starting material was CD4+ T cells from blood (PBMCs), obtained 6 months after the transplant. The clonotype originates from a human patient who received a combined kidney and bone marrow transplant. The graft donor may be the source of some T cells. This chain connects TRBV6-6 to TRBJ2-7; 10 nucleotides match TRBD1. The CDR3 sequence: CASSYSDRGLYEQYF. The CDR3 DNA sequence: TGTGCCAGCAGTTACTCCGACAGGGGGCTCTACGAGCAGTACTTC.